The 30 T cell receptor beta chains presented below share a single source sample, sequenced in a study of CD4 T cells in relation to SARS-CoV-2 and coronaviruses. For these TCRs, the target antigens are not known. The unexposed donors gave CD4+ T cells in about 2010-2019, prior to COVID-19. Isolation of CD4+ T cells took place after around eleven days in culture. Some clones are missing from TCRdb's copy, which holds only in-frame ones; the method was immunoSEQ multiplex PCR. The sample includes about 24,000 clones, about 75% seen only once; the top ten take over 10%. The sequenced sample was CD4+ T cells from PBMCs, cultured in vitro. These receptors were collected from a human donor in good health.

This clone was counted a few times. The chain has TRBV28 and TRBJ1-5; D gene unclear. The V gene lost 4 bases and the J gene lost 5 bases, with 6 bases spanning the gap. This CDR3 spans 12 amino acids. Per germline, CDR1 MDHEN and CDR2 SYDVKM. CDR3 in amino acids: CASSSGDQPQHF. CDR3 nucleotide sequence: TGTGCCAGCAGTTCTGGGGATCAGCCCCAGCATTTT.

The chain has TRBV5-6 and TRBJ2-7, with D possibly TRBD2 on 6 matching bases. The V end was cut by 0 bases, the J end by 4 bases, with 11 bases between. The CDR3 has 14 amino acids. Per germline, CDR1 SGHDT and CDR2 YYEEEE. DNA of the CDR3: TGTGCCAGCAGCTTGGGAGGGAGGAGGTACGAGCAGTACTTC. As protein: CASSLGGRRYEQYF. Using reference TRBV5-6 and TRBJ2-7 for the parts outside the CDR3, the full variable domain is DAGVTQSPTHLIKTRGQQVTLRCSPKSGHDTVSWYQQALGQGPQFIFQYYEEEERQRGNFPDRFSGHQFPNYSSELNVNALLLGDSALYLCASSLGGRRYEQYFGPGTRLTVT.

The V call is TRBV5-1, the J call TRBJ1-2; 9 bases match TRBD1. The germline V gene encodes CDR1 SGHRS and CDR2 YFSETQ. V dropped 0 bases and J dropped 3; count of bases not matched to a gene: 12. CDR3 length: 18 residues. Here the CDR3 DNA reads TGCGCCAGCAGCTTGGGGACAGGGGCAAGGGGTCGGGACTATGGCTACACCTTC. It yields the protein CASSLGTGARGRDYGYTF.

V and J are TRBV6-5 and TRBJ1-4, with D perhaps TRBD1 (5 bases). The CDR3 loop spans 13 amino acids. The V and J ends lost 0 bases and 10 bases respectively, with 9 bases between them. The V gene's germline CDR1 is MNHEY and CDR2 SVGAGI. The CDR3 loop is CASSYSNGGKLFF. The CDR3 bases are TGTGCCAGCAGTTACTCGAACGGGGGAAAACTGTTTTTT.

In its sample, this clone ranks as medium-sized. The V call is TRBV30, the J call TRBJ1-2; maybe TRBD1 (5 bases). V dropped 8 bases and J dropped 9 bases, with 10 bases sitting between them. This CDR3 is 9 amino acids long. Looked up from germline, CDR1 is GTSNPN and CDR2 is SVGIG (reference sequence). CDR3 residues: CAAGVSYTF. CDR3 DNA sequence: TGTGCCGCGGGGGTTAGCTACACCTTC.

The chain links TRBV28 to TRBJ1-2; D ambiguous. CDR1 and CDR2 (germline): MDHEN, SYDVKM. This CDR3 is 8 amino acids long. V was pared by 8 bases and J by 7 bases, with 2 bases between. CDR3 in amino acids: CASGGYTF. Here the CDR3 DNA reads TGTGCCAGCGGTGGCTACACCTTC.

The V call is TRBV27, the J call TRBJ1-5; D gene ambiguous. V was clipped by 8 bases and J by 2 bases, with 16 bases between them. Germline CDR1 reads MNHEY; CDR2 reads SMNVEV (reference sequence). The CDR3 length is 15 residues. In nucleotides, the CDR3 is TGTGCCAGCTCAATGGGATCTTCGGGCAATCAGCCCCAGCATTTT. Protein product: CASSMGSSGNQPQHF.

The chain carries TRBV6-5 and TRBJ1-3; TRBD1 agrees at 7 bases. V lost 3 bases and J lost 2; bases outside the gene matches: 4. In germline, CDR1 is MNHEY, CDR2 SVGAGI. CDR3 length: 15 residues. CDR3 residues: CASSYDRDPGNTIYF. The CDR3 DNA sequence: TGTGCCAGCAGTTATGACAGGGATCCTGGAAACACCATATATTTT.

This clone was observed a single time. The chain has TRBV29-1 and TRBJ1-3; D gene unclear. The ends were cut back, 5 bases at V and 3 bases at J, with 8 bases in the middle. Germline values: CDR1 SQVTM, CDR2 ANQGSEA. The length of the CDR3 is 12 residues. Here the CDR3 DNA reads TGCAGCGTTCACGCGGATGGAAACACCATATATTTT. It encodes CSVHADGNTIYF.

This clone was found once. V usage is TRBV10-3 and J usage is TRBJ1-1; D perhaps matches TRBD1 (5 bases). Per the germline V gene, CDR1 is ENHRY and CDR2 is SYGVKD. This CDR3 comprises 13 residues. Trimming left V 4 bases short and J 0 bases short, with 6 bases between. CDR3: CAISGQMNTEAFF. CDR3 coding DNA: TGTGCCATCAGTGGACAGATGAACACTGAAGCTTTCTTT.

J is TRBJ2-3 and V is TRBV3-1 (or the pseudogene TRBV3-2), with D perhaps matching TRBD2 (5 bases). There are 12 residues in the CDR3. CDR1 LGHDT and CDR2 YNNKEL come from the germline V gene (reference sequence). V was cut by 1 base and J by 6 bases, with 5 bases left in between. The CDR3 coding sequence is TGTGCCAGCAGCCAAGGCGGGGATACGCAGTATTTT. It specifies CASSQGGDTQYF.

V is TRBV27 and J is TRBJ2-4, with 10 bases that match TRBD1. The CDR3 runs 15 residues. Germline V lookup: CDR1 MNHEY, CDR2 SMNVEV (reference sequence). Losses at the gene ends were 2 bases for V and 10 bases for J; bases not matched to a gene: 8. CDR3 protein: CASSLGTGARGIQYF. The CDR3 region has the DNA TGTGCCAGCAGTTTAGGGACAGGGGCACGGGGAATTCAGTACTTC.

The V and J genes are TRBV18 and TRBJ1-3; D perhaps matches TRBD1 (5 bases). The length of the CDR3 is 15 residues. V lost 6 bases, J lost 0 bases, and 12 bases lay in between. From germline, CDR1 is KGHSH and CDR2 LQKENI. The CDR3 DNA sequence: TGTGCCAGCTCCCCAGACAGCCACTCTGGAAACACCATATATTTT. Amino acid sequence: CASSPDSHSGNTIYF.

CDR3 DNA: TGTGCCAGCAGCCCACACGGGACACGACAAAGTTATAATTCACCCCTCCACTTT. Its translation: CASSPHGTRQSYNSPLHF. This chain links TRBV3-1 (or the pseudogene TRBV3-2) with TRBJ1-6; D possibly corresponds to TRBD1 (6 bases). Germline V gene data show CDR1 as LGHDT and CDR2 as YNNKEL (reference sequence). The length of the CDR3 is 18 residues. V dropped 4 bases and J dropped 4 bases, with 20 bases sitting between them.

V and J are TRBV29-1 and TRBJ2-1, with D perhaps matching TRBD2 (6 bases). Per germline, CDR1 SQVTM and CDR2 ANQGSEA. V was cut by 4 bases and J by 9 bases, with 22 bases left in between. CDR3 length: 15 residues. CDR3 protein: CSVVSGIRRDAEQFF. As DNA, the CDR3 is TGCAGCGTTGTCTCTGGGATCCGGCGGGATGCTGAGCAGTTCTTC.

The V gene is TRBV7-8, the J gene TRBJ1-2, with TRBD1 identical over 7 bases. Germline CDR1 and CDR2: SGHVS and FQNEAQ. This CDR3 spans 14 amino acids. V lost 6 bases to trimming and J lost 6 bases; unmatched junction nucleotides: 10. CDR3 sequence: CASSVGQAVDGYTF. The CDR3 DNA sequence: TGTGCCAGCAGTGTAGGACAGGCCGTGGATGGCTACACCTTC.

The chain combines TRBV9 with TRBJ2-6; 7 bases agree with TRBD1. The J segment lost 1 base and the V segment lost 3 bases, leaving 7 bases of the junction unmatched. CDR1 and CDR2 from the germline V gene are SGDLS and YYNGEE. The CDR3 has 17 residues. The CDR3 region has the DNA TGTGCCAGCAGCGCGACAGGGCTAGGGTCTGGGGCCAACGTCCTGACTTTC. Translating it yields CASSATGLGSGANVLTF.

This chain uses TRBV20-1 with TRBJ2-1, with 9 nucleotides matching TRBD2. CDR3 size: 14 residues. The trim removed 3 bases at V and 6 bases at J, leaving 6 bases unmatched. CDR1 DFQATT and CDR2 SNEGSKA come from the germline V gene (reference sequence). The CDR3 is CSASPSGKGNEQFF. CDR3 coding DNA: TGCAGTGCTAGTCCTAGCGGGAAAGGCAATGAGCAGTTCTTC.

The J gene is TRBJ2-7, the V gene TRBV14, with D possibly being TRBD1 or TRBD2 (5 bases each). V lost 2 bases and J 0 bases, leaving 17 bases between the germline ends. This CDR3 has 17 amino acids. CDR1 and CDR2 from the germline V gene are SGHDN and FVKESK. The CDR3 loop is CASSQRWGLGDSYEQYF. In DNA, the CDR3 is TGTGCCAGCAGCCAAAGATGGGGCTTGGGGGACTCCTACGAGCAGTACTTC.

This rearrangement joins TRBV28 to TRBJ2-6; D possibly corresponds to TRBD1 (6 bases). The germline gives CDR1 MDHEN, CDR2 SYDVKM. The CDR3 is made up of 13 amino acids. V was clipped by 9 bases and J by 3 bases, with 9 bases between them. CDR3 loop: CASRGFGANVLTF. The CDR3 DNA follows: TGTGCCAGTAGGGGGTTTGGGGCCAACGTCCTGACTTTC.

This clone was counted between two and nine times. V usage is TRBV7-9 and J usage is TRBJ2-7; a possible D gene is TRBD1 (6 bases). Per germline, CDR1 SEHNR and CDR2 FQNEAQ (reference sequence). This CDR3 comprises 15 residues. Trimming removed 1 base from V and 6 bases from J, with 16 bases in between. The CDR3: CASSLVGGRGSEQYF. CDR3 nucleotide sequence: TGTGCCAGCAGCTTAGTCGGAGGCAGGGGTAGCGAGCAGTACTTC.

The CDR3 protein is CASSQEGYGYTF. The CDR3 DNA reads as TGTGCCAGCAGCCAAGAGGGCTATGGCTACACCTTC. The rearrangement uses TRBV3-1 (or the pseudogene TRBV3-2) and TRBJ1-2; D is unresolved. There are 12 residues in the CDR3. Trimming pared 0 bases from V and 4 bases from J, leaving 3 bases between. CDR1 LGHDT and CDR2 YNNKEL come from the germline V gene (reference sequence).

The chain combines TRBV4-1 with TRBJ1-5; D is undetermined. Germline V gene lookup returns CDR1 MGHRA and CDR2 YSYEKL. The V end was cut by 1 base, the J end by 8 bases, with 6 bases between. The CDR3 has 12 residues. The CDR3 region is CASSQGAEPQHF. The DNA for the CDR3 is TGCGCCAGCAGCCAAGGGGCGGAGCCCCAGCATTTT.

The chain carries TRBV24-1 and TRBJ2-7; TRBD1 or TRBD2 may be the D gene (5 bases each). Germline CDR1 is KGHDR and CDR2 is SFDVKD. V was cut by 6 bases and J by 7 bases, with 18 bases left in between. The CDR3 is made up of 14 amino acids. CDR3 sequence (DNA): TGTGCCACCAGTCTCACGGGACGTACGGGAGAGCAGTACTTC. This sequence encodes CATSLTGRTGEQYF.

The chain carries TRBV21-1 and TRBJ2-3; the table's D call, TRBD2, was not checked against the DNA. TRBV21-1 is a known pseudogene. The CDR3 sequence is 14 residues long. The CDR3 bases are TGTGGAGCGGGACCCTTTAGGGGCACAGATACGCAGTATTTT. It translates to CGAGPFRGTDTQYF.

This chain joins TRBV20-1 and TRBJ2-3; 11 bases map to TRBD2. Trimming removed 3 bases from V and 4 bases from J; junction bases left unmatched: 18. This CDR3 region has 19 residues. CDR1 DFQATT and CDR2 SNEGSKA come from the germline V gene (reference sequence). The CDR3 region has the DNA TGCAGTGCTAGTTACACTAGCGGGAGTCAGTACCTTGGGCCAGATACGCAGTATTTT. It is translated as CSASYTSGSQYLGPDTQYF.

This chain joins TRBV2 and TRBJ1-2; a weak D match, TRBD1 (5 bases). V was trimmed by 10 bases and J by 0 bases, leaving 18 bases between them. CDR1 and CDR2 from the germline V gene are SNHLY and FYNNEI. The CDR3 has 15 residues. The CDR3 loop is CATGVIRGANYGYTF. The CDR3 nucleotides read TGTGCCACCGGGGTGATCCGAGGGGCTAACTATGGCTACACCTTC. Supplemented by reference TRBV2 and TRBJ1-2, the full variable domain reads EPEVTQTPSHQVTQMGQEVILRCVPISNHLYFYWYRQILGQKVEFLVSFYNNEISEKSEIFDDQFSVERPDGSNFTLKIRSTKLEDSAMYFCATGVIRGANYGYTFGSGTRLTVV.

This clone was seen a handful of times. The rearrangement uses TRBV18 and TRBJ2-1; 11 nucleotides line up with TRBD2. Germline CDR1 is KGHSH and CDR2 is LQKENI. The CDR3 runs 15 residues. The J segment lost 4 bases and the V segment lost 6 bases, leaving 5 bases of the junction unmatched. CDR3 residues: CASSSGLAVYNEQFF. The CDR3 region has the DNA TGTGCCAGCTCTTCGGGACTAGCGGTTTACAATGAGCAGTTCTTC.

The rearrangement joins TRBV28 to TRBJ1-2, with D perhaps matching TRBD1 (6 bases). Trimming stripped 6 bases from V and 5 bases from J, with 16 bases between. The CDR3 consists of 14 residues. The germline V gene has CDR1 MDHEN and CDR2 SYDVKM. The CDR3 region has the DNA TGTGCCAGCAGACCCGCGGGGGCCGTATATGGCTACACCTTC. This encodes CASRPAGAVYGYTF.

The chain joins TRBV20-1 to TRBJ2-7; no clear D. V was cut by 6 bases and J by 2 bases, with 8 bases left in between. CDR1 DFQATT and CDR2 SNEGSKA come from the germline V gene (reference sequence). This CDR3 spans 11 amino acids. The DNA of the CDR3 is TGCAGTGCGTTCGTCCCCTACGAGCAGTACTTC. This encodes CSAFVPYEQYF.